The rows below give T cell receptor beta chains drawn from one sample of a study of metastatic and nonmetastatic thyroid tumors. TCRdb re-called the PCR reads through MiXCR. The table lists under 25,000 clones, about 20% of them singletons. The specimen was adjacent normal tissue. All receptors derive from a female donor with papillary thyroid cancer or a benign thyroid nodule (not recorded which). Some clones in this sample may be carry-over from other donors' samples. Each CDR3 is given with its conserved first and last residue. D genes are given only for firm matches. For some rows the clone size is stated as once, few or many, or as a class when expanded; others skip it.

CDR3: CASSLTGQGGNEQFF
DNA: TGTGCCAGCAGTTTAACGGGACAGGGGGGCAATGAGCAGTTCTTC
V: TRBV28
size: NA
J: TRBJ2-1
D: TRBD1

CDR3: CASSSIIGSGADTQYF
DNA: TGTGCCAGCAGTTCGATTATCGGGAGTGGGGCAGATACGCAGTATTTT
V: TRBV28
size: few
J: TRBJ2-3
D: NA

CDR3: CAWSVSGSPYNEQFF
DNA: TGTGCCTGGAGTGTTAGCGGGAGCCCGTACAATGAGCAGTTCTTC
V: TRBV30
size: NA
J: TRBJ2-1
D: TRBD2

CDR3: CASSVGTGHNQPQHF
DNA: TGTGCCAGCAGCGTTGGGACAGGGCACAATCAGCCCCAGCATTTT
V: TRBV11-1
size: few
J: TRBJ1-5
D: TRBD1

CDR3: CASSFGHGSYEQYF
DNA: TGCGCCAGCAGCTTTGGACACGGTTCCTACGAGCAGTACTTC
V: TRBV5-1
size: NA
J: TRBJ2-7
D: NA

CDR3: CASRADLRGEQYF
DNA: TGTGCCAGCAGAGCGGATCTCCGGGGAGAGCAGTACTTC
V: TRBV28
size: medium-sized
J: TRBJ2-7
D: NA

CDR3: CASSNRRLVNTGELFF
DNA: TGTGCCAGTAGTAATCGGCGACTAGTGAACACCGGGGAGCTGTTTTTT
V: TRBV19
size: medium-sized
J: TRBJ2-2
D: NA

CDR3: CASSLEGSDSSTDTQYF
DNA: TGTGCCAGCAGCTTAGAGGGTTCGGACTCGAGTACAGATACGCAGTATTTT
V: TRBV7-4
size: NA
J: TRBJ2-3
D: NA

CDR3: CSADLSSGTGELFF
DNA: TGCAGTGCTGACCTCTCTAGTGGTACCGGGGAGCTGTTTTTT
V: TRBV20-1
size: few
J: TRBJ2-2
D: NA

CDR3: CASSLGGIYQPQHF
DNA: TGTGCCAGCAGTTTGGGAGGGATCTATCAGCCCCAGCATTTT
V: TRBV28
size: medium-sized
J: TRBJ1-5
D: NA

CDR3: CASQGQPSGNTIYF
DNA: TGCGCCAGCCAGGGACAGCCCTCTGGAAACACCATATATTTT
V: TRBV5-1
size: NA
J: TRBJ1-3
D: TRBD1

CDR3: CASSLEGRDLRTDTQYF
DNA: TGTGCCAGCAGCCTCGAGGGCCGGGACCTACGCACAGATACGCAGTATTTT
V: TRBV4-2
size: many
J: TRBJ2-3
D: NA

CDR3: CASSSAQGANTEAFF
DNA: TGTGCCAGCAGTTCGGCACAGGGGGCGAACACTGAAGCTTTCTTT
V: TRBV28
size: few
J: TRBJ1-1
D: TRBD1

CDR3: CASSLMGTAALNTEAFF
DNA: TGTGCCAGCAGTTTAATGGGGACCGCGGCCCTGAACACTGAAGCTTTCTTT
V: TRBV12-3/TRBV12-4
size: medium-sized
J: TRBJ1-1
D: NA

CDR3: CASLGEGITEAFF
DNA: TGCGCCAGCTTAGGGGAGGGGATCACTGAAGCTTTCTTT
V: TRBV5-1
size: NA
J: TRBJ1-1
D: NA

CDR3: CASSSGGGSCYTF
DNA: TGCGCCAGCAGCTCTGGCGGAGGTTCCTGCTACACCTTC
V: TRBV5-1
size: NA
J: TRBJ1-2
D: NA

CDR3: CAWGTGSTDTQYF
DNA: TGTGCCTGGGGGACAGGGAGCACAGATACGCAGTATTTT
V: TRBV30
size: NA
J: TRBJ2-3
D: TRBD1

CDR3: CASSFNPGPLFF
DNA: TGTGCCAGCAGCTTTAATCCGGGGCCGCTGTTTTTT
V: TRBV11-3
size: NA
J: TRBJ2-2
D: NA

CDR3: CASSRSGAVNTGELFF
DNA: TGTGCCAGCAGCCGCAGCGGGGCGGTGAACACCGGGGAGCTGTTTTTT
V: TRBV11-2
size: few
J: TRBJ2-2
D: TRBD2

CDR3: CSATGTGSTDTQYF
DNA: TGCAGTGCTACCGGGACAGGGAGCACAGATACGCAGTATTTT
V: TRBV20-1
size: NA
J: TRBJ2-3
D: TRBD1

CDR3: CASSTTGPDTQYF
DNA: TGTGCCAGCAGTACGACAGGCCCAGATACGCAGTATTTT
V: TRBV27
size: NA
J: TRBJ2-3
D: NA

CDR3: CASSVTSGSGDEQFF
DNA: TGTGCCAGCAGCGTGACTAGCGGGAGCGGGGATGAGCAGTTCTTC
V: TRBV9
size: NA
J: TRBJ2-1
D: TRBD2

CDR3: CASSNQRGQQFF
DNA: TGTGCTAGCAGCAACCAGCGGGGGCAGCAGTTCTTC
V: TRBV7-7
size: NA
J: TRBJ2-1
D: TRBD2

CDR3: CASGGDSYEQYF
DNA: TGTGCTAGTGGGGGGGACTCCTACGAGCAGTACTTC
V: TRBV12-5
size: NA
J: TRBJ2-7
D: NA

CDR3: CASTPGTSVTDTQYF
DNA: TGTGCCAGCACACCAGGGACTAGCGTCACAGATACGCAGTATTTT
V: TRBV9
size: NA
J: TRBJ2-3
D: TRBD2

CDR3: CASSPGLGNQPQHF
DNA: TGTGCCAGCAGTCCCGGGCTGGGCAATCAGCCCCAGCATTTT
V: TRBV6-1
size: medium-sized
J: TRBJ1-5
D: NA

CDR3: CASSYSGGSLNKQYF
DNA: TGTGCCAGCAGTTACTCGGGCGGGAGCCTTAACAAGCAGTACTTC
V: TRBV6-2/TRBV6-3
size: NA
J: TRBJ2-7
D: TRBD2

CDR3: CASGPPWNTEAFF
DNA: TGTGCTAGTGGGCCCCCTTGGAACACTGAAGCTTTCTTT
V: TRBV12-5
size: few
J: TRBJ1-1
D: NA

CDR3: CASSADVTYEQYF
DNA: TGCGCCAGCAGTGCGGACGTCACCTACGAGCAGTACTTC
V: TRBV10-2
size: medium-sized
J: TRBJ2-7
D: NA

CDR3: CARVPGAIF
DNA: TGTGCCAGGGTTCCGGGAGCCATATTT
V: TRBV6-1
size: NA
J: TRBJ1-4
D: NA

CDR3: CSARVGTGALYNEQFF
DNA: TGCAGTGCTAGAGTCGGGACGGGAGCCCTCTACAATGAGCAGTTCTTC
V: TRBV20-1
size: NA
J: TRBJ2-1
D: NA

CDR3: CSASVTVGHEQYF
DNA: TGCAGTGCTAGTGTGACAGTCGGCCACGAGCAGTACTTC
V: TRBV20-1
size: NA
J: TRBJ2-7
D: NA

CDR3: CSARDPGGGETQYF
DNA: TGCAGTGCTAGAGATCCTGGAGGGGGGGAGACCCAGTACTTC
V: TRBV20-1
size: NA
J: TRBJ2-5
D: NA

CDR3: CATQQGGGFPGEQYF
DNA: TGTGCCACCCAACAGGGGGGGGGCTTCCCTGGCGAGCAGTACTTC
V: TRBV11-2
size: medium-sized
J: TRBJ2-7
D: NA

CDR3: CSSSVAGHSYEQYF
DNA: TGCTCCAGCAGCGTAGCGGGGCACTCCTACGAGCAGTACTTC
V: TRBV5-1
size: NA
J: TRBJ2-7
D: TRBD2

CDR3: CASSGLAATEGSQYF
DNA: TGTGCCAGCAGTGGGCTAGCGGCCACCGAAGGGTCCCAGTACTTC
V: TRBV6-1
size: few
J: TRBJ2-5
D: TRBD2

CDR3: CSARDPGTSGKLTETQYF
DNA: TGCAGTGCTAGAGATCCCGGGACTAGCGGGAAGCTTACAGAGACACAGTACTTC
V: TRBV20-1
size: once
J: TRBJ2-5
D: TRBD2

CDR3: CASSQTGNNSPLHF
DNA: TGTGCCAGTAGCCAGACAGGGAATAATTCACCCCTCCACTTT
V: TRBV19
size: NA
J: TRBJ1-6
D: TRBD1

CDR3: CSAYPTGRFSYEQYF
DNA: TGCAGTGCTTATCCAACGGGACGTTTCTCCTACGAGCAGTACTTC
V: TRBV20-1
size: medium-sized
J: TRBJ2-7
D: NA

CDR3: CASSYRRGGLYEQYF
DNA: TGTGCCAGCAGTTACAGAAGGGGCGGACTATACGAGCAGTACTTC
V: TRBV6-5
size: few
J: TRBJ2-7
D: NA

CDR3: CASSPPGAQYNEQFF
DNA: TGTGCCAGCTCACCACCGGGGGCTCAATACAATGAGCAGTTCTTC
V: TRBV18
size: NA
J: TRBJ2-1
D: NA

CDR3: CASSYSSSVTCSGETQYF
DNA: TGTGCCAGCAGTTACTCGAGTTCTGTTACGTGTTCCGGAGAGACCCAGTACTTC
V: TRBV6-2/TRBV6-3
size: NA
J: TRBJ2-5
D: NA

CDR3: CASSPGTTYEQYF
DNA: TGTGCCAGCAGCCCCGGGACCACCTACGAGCAGTACTTC
V: TRBV3-1
size: NA
J: TRBJ2-7
D: NA

CDR3: CASSLVKGIAGGYAGGLFF
DNA: TGTGCCAGCAGTTTAGTCAAGGGGATAGCGGGAGGATACGCCGGGGGTCTGTTTTTT
V: TRBV12-3/TRBV12-4
size: NA
J: TRBJ2-2
D: TRBD2

CDR3: CASSLASGTLNTEAFF
DNA: TGTGCCAGCAGCTTAGCCAGTGGCACTTTGAACACTGAAGCTTTCTTT
V: TRBV7-2
size: NA
J: TRBJ1-1
D: NA

CDR3: CASSSNGLSGNTIYF
DNA: TGTGCCAGCAGTTCGAACGGGCTCTCTGGAAACACCATATATTTT
V: TRBV11-3
size: NA
J: TRBJ1-3
D: NA

CDR3: CASSPRGSGEQYF
DNA: TGCGCCAGCAGCCCCCGTGGGTCGGGCGAGCAGTACTTC
V: TRBV4-3
size: many
J: TRBJ2-7
D: NA

CDR3: CASSYRGSPLHF
DNA: TGTGCCAGCAGCTACAGGGGATCACCCCTCCACTTT
V: TRBV12-3/TRBV12-4
size: few
J: TRBJ1-6
D: TRBD1

CDR3: CASSPLPGDEETQYF
DNA: TGTGCCAGCTCACCCCTCCCGGGGGACGAAGAGACCCAGTACTTC
V: TRBV18
size: many
J: TRBJ2-5
D: NA

CDR3: CASSPAGPTHGYTF
DNA: TGTGCCAGCAGCCCTGCCGGGCCTACTCATGGCTACACCTTC
V: TRBV28
size: medium-sized
J: TRBJ1-2
D: NA